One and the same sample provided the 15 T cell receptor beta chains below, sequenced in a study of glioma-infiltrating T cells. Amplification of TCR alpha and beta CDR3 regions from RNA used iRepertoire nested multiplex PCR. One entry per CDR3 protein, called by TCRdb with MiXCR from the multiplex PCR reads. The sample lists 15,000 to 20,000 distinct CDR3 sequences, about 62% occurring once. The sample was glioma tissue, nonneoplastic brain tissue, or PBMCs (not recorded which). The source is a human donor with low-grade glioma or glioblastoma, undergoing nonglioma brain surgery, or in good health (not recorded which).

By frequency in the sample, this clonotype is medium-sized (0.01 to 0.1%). This CDR3 is CSASGGGTGRNTEAFF. The CDR3 DNA reads as TGCAGTGCTAGTGGGGGTGGGACAGGCCGGAACACTGAAGCTTTCTTT. The chain couples TRBV20-1 to TRBJ1-1; TRBD1 agrees at 8 bases. CDR3 length: 16 amino acids. The V and J ends lost 3 bases and 1 base, in that order; junction bases with no gene match: 10. Germline lookup yields CDR1 DFQATT and CDR2 SNEGSKA (reference sequence).

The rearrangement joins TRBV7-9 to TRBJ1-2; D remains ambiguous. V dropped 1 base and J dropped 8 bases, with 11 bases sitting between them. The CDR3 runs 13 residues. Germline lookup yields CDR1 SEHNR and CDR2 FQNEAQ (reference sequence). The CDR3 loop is CASSLGGGLGYTF. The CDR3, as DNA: TGTGCCAGCAGCTTAGGTGGCGGGCTAGGCTACACCTTC. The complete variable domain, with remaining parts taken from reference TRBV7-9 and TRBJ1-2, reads DTGVSQNPRHKITKRGQNVTFRCDPISEHNRLYWYRQTLGQGPEFLTYFQNEAQLEKSRLLSDRFSAERPKGSFSTLEIQRTEQGDSAMYLCASSLGGGLGYTFGSGTRLTVV.

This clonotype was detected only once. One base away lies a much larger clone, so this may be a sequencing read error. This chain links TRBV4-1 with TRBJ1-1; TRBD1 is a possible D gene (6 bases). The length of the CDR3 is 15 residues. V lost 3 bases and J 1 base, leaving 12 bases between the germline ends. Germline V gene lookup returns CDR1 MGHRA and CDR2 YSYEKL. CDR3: CASSHVQGQNTEAFF. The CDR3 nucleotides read TGCGCCAGCAGCCACGTTCAGGGGCAGAACACTGAAGCTTTCTTT.

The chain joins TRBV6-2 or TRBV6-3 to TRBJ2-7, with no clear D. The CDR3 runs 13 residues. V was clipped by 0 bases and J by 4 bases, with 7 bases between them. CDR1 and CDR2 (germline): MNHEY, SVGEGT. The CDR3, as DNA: TGTGCCAGCAGTTACTCCAGGTCTTACGAGCAGTACTTC. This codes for CASSYSRSYEQYF.

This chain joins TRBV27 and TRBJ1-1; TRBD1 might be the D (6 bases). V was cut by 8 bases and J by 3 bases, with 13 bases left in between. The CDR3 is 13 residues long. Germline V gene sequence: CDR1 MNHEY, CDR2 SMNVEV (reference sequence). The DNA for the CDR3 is TGTGCCAGCCTGGGAGGGGGATACACTGAAGCTTTCTTT. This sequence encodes CASLGGGYTEAFF.

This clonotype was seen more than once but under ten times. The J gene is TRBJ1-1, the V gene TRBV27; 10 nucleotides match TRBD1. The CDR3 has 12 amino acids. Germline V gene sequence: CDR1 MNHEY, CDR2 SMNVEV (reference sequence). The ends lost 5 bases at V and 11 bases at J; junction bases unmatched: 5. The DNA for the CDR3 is TGTGCCAGCAGTCCTCGGACAGGGGGTGCTTTCTTT. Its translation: CASSPRTGGAFF.

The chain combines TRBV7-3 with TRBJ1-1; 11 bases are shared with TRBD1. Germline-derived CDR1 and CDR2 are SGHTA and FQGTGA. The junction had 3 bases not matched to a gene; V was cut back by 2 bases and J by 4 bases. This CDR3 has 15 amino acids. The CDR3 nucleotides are TGTGCCAGCAGCTTAGGGACAGGGGGGAGCACTGAAGCTTTCTTT. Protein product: CASSLGTGGSTEAFF.

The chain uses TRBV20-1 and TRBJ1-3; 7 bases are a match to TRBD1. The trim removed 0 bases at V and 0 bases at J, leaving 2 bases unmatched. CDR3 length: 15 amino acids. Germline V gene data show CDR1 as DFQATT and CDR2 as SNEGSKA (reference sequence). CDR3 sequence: CSAREGTASGNTIYF. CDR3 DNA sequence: TGCAGTGCTAGAGAGGGGACAGCCTCTGGAAACACCATATATTTT.

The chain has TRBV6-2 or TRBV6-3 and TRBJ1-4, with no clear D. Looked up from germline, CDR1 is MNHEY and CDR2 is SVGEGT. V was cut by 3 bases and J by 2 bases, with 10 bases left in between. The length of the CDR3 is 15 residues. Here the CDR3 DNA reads TGTGCCAGCAGTTATGATGGGAGGACTAATGAAAAACTGTTTTTT. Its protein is CASSYDGRTNEKLFF.

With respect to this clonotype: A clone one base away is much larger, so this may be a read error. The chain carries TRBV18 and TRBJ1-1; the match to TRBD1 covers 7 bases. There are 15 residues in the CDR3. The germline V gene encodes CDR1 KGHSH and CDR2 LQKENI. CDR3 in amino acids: CASSLGQAGDTEASF. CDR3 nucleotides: TGTGCCAGCTCACTAGGACAGGCTGGAGACACTGAAGCTTCCTTT. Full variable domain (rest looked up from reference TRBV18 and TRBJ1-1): NAGVMQNPRHLVRRRGQEARLRCSPMKGHSHVYWYRQLPEEGLKFMVYLQKENIIDESGMPKERFSAEFPKEGPSILRIQQVVRGDSAAYFCASSLGQAGDTEASFGQGTRLTVV.

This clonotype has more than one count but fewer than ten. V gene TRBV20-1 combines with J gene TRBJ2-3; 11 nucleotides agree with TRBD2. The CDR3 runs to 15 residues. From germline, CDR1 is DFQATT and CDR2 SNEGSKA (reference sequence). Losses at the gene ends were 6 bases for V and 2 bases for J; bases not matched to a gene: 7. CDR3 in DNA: TGCAGTGCGCAGGGGACTAGCGGACTCACAGATACGCAGTATTTT. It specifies CSAQGTSGLTDTQYF.

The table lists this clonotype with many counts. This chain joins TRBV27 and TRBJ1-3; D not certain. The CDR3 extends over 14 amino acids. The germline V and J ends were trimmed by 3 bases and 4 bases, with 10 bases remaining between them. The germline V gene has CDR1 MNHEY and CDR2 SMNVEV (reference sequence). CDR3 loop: CASSLGAFGNTIYF. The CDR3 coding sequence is TGTGCCAGCAGTTTGGGTGCATTCGGAAACACCATATATTTT.

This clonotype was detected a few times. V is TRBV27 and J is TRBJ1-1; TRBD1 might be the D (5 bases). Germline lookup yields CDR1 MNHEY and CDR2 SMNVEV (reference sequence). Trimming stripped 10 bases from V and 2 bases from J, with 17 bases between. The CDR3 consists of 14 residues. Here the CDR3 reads CAIRKTQGNTEAFF. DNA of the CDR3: TGTGCCATTCGCAAAACCCAGGGAAACACTGAAGCTTTCTTT.

Here the CDR3 reads CSALRAGITNEKLFF. The CDR3 region has the DNA TGCAGTGCTCTTAGAGCCGGGATCACTAATGAAAAACTGTTTTTT. This chain joins TRBV20-1 and TRBJ1-4; D gene unclear. V gave up 5 bases and J gave up 2 bases, with 15 bases separating them. CDR1 and CDR2 from the germline V gene are DFQATT and SNEGSKA (reference sequence). This CDR3 is built from 15 residues.

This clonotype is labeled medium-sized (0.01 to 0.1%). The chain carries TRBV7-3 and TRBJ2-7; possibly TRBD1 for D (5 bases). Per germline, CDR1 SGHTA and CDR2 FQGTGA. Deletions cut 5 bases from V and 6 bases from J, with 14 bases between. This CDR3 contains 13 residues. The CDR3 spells CASSNAGPGEQYF. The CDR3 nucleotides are TGTGCCAGCAGCAACGCAGGGCCGGGCGAGCAGTACTTC.